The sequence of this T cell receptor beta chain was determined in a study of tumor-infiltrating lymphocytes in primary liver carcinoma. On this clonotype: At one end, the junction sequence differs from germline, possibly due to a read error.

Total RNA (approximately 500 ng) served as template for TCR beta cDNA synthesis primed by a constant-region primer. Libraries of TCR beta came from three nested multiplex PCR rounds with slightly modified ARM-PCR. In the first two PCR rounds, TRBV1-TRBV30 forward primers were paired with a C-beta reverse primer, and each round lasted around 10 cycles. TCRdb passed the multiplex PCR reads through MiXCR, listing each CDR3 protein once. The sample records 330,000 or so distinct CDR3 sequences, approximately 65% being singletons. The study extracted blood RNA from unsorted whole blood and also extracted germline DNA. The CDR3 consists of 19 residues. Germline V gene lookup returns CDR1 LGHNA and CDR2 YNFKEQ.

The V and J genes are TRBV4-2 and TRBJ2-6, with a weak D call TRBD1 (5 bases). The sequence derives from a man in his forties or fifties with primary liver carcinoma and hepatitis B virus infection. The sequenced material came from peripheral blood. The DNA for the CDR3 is TGTGTCAGCAGCCAACCTCTGGCAGGGTGGATCTCTGGGGCCAACGTCCTGACTTTC. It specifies CVSSQPLAGWISGANVLTF.